The following is a TCR beta chain sequence with its context. One end of the junction does not line up with germline, which may come from a read error. This entry comes from a study of cytomegalovirus exposure and HLA in healthy donors. The CDR3 runs to 14 residues. CDR1 is MNHNY and CDR2 is SVGAGI in the germline V gene (reference sequence). This PCR relied on a set of 60 Vbeta primers and 13 Jbeta primers. Measured with immunoSEQ multiplex PCR; TCRdb has only the in-frame clones, and not every one. The sample lists over 150,000 clones, 68% occurring once. The sequence was collected from a woman aged 40 to 55 in good health and CMV-seropositive. This sequence joins TRBV6-6 and TRBJ1-5; TRBD1 might be the D (5 bases). Sequenced input: PBMCs. CDR3 in amino acids: CASRPSWGDQPQNF. CDR3 sequence (DNA): TGTGCCAGCAGACCATCTTGGGGGGATCAGCCCCAGAATTTT.